This TCR beta chain was sequenced during a study of identical twins. Study results and caveats: Twins shared beta out-of-frame sequences in excess, but this excess was weaker. The more abundant beta clonotypes in cord blood had fewer insertions, and memory repertoires did not show this.

A note on this clonotype: Its antigen is currently unknown.

V was trimmed by 4 bases and J by 4 bases, leaving 14 bases between them. This CDR3 contains 15 residues. Per germline, CDR1 SGDLS and CDR2 YYNGEE. cDNA molecules carried unique molecular identifiers, and template switching added a universal primer site. From the 5' RACE reads, TCRdb called clonotypes with MiXCR, one entry per CDR3 protein. Of 540,000 or so distinct CDR3 sequences listed, 20% to 25% were seen once; the top ten hold more than 0.4%. This same sample was also taken into another study, of yellow fever vaccine responses in identical twins.

What was sequenced was CD4+ T cells sorted from blood. This TCR was recovered from a woman aged 18-29 years in good health. The V and J genes are TRBV9 and TRBJ2-2; D gene unclear. CDR3 sequence reads: CASSSVELSTGELFF. DNA for the CDR3: TGTGCCAGCAGCTCAGTAGAATTATCCACCGGGGAGCTGTTTTTT.